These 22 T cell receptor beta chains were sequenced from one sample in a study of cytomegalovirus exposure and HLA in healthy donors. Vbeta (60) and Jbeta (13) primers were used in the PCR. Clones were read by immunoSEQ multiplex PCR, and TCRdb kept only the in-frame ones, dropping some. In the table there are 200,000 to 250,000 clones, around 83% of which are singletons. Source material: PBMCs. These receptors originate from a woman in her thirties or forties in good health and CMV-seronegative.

The CDR3 coding sequence is TGCGCCAGCAGCCAAGGGGACAGGGAAACAGATACGCAGTATTTT. Its translation: CASSQGDRETDTQYF. The gene calls are TRBV4-1 and TRBJ2-3; 9 positions match TRBD1. The junction had 2 bases not matched to a gene; V was cut back by 1 base and J by 3 bases. CDR3 length: 15 amino acids. Germline V gene lookup returns CDR1 MGHRA and CDR2 YSYEKL.

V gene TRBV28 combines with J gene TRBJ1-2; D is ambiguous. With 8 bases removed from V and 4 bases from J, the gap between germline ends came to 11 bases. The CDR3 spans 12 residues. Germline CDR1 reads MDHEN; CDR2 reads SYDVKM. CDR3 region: CASGLRSYGYTF. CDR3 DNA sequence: TGTGCCAGCGGGTTGAGGAGCTATGGCTACACCTTC.

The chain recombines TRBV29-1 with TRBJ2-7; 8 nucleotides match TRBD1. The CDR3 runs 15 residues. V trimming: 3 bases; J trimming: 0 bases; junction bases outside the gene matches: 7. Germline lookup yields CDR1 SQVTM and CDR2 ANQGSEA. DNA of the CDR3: TGCAGCGTTGAGGAGTGGACAGGGAGCTCCTACGAGCAGTACTTC. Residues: CSVEEWTGSSYEQYF.

The CDR3 nucleotides are TGTGCCAGCAGCCGGGACAGGGGGCGCACGGAGACCCAGTACTTC. Translation: CASSRDRGRTETQYF. The rearrangement joins TRBV6-5 to TRBJ2-5; 12 bases agree with TRBD1. This CDR3 spans 15 amino acids. Germline V lookup: CDR1 MNHEY, CDR2 SVGAGI. V lost 6 bases, J lost 5 bases, and 7 bases stayed unmatched.

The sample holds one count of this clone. CDR3 coding DNA: TGTGCCAGCAGTGATGGGGGCGGGAGGGCGGAGACCCAGTACTTC. This codes for CASSDGGGRAETQYF. This chain uses TRBV6-1 with TRBJ2-5; 9 nucleotides align to TRBD2. With V trimmed by 3 bases and J by 5 bases, 7 bases remained unmatched. Germline V lookup: CDR1 MNHNS, CDR2 SASEGT. The CDR3 has 15 residues.

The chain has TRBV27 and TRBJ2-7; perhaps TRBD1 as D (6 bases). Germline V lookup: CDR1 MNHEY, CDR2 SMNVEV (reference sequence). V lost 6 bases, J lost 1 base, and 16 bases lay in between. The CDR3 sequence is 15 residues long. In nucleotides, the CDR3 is TGTGCCAGCAGCCGCCTTGACAGGAGATCCTACGAGCAGTACTTC. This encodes CASSRLDRRSYEQYF.

CDR3 DNA: TGCGCCAGCAGCTTGGGAGGGGGAGAGGCATACGAGCAGTACTTC. Translation gives CASSLGGGEAYEQYF. The chain couples TRBV5-1 to TRBJ2-7, with a weak D call TRBD1 (6 bases). Germline V lookup: CDR1 SGHRS, CDR2 YFSETQ. The CDR3 runs 15 residues. Trimming stripped 0 bases from V and 4 bases from J, with 14 bases between.

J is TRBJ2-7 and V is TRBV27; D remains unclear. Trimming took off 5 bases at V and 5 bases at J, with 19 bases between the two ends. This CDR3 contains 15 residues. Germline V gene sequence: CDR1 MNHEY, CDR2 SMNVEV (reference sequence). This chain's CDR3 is CASSPSGIVLHEQYF. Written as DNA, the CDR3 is TGTGCCAGCAGTCCGTCGGGTATTGTGCTCCACGAGCAGTACTTC.

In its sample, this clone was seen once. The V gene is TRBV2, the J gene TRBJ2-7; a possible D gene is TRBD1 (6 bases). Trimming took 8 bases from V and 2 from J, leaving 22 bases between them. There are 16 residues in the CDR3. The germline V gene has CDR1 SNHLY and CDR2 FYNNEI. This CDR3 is CASLIWRQEMAYEQYF. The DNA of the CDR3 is TGTGCCAGCCTAATCTGGAGACAGGAGATGGCCTACGAGCAGTACTTC.

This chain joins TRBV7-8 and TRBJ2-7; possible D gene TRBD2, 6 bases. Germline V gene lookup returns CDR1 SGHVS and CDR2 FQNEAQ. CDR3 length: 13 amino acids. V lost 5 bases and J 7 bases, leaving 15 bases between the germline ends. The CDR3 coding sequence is TGTGCCAGCAGCCTAGGAGGGAGTGGAGAGCAGTACTTC. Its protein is CASSLGGSGEQYF.

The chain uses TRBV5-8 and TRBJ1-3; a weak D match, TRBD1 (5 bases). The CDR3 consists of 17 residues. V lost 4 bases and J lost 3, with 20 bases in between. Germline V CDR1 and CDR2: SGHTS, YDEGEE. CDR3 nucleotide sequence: TGTGCCAGCAGCGGAGTATATGGACACCTTCTTGGAAACACCATATATTTT. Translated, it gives CASSGVYGHLLGNTIYF.

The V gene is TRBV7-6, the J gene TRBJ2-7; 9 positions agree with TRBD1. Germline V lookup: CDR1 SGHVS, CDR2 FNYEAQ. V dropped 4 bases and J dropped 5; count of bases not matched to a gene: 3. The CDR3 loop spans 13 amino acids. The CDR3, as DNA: TGTGCCAGCAGCTACGGACAGGGGAACGAGCAGTACTTC. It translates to CASSYGQGNEQYF.

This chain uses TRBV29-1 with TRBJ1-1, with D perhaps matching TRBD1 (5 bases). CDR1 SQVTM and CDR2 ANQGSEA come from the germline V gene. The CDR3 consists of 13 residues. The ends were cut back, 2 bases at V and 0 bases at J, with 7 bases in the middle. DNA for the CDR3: TGCAGCGTTGAACGGGGGTTGAACACTGAAGCTTTCTTT. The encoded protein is CSVERGLNTEAFF.

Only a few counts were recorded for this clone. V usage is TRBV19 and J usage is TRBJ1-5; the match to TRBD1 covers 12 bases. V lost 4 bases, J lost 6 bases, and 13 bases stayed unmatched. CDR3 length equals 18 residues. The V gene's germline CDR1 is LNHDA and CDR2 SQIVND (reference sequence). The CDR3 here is CASSTRPGQGALSQPQHF. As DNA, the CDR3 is TGTGCCAGTAGTACCCGTCCGGGACAGGGGGCTTTGAGTCAGCCCCAGCATTTT.

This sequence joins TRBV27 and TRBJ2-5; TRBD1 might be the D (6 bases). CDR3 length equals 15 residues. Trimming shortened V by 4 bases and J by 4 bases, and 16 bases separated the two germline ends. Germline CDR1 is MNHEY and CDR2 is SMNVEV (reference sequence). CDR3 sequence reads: CASSSPGGGSETQYF. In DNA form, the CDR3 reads TGTGCCAGCAGTTCGCCCGGTGGGGGCTCAGAGACCCAGTACTTC.

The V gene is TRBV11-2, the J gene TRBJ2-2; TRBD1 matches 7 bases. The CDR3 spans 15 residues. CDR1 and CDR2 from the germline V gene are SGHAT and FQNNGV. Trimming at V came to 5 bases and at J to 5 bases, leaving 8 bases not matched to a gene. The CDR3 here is CASSHDRVGTGELFF. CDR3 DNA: TGTGCCAGCAGCCATGACAGGGTCGGAACCGGGGAGCTGTTTTTT.

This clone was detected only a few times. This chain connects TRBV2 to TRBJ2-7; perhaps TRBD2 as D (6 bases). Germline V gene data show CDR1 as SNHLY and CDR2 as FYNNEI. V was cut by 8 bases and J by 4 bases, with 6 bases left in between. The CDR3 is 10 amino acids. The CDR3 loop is CASAGYEQYF. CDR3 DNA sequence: TGTGCCAGCGCGGGGTACGAGCAGTACTTC. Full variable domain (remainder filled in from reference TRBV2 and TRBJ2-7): EPEVTQTPSHQVTQMGQEVILRCVPISNHLYFYWYRQILGQKVEFLVSFYNNEISEKSEIFDDQFSVERPDGSNFTLKIRSTKLEDSAMYFCASAGYEQYFGPGTRLTVT.

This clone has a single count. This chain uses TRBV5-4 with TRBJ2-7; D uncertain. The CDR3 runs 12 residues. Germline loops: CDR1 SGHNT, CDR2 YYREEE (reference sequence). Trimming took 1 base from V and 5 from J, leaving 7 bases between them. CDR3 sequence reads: CASSLWSNEQYF. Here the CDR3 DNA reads TGTGCCAGCAGCTTGTGGAGTAACGAGCAGTACTTC. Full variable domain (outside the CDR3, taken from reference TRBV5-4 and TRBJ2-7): ETGVTQSPTHLIKTRGQQVTLRCSSQSGHNTVSWYQQALGQGPQFIFQYYREEENGRGNFPPRFSGLQFPNYSSELNVNALELDDSALYLCASSLWSNEQYFGPGTRLTVT.

The CDR3 reads CASSQDSRDSTYEQYF. DNA of the CDR3: TGTGCCAGCAGCCAGGACTCCCGGGACTCCACCTACGAGCAGTACTTC. The chain employs TRBV4-2 and TRBJ2-7, with D perhaps TRBD2 (6 bases). This CDR3 is built from 16 residues. The V gene lost 3 bases and the J gene lost 2 bases, with 17 bases spanning the gap. Looked up from germline, CDR1 is LGHNA and CDR2 is YNFKEQ.

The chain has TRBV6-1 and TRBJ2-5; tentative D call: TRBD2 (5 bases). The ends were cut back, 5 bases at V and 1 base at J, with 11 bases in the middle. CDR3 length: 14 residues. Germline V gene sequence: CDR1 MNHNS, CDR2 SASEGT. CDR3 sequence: CASSLEGSQETQYF. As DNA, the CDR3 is TGTGCCAGCAGTTTAGAGGGATCCCAAGAGACCCAGTACTTC.

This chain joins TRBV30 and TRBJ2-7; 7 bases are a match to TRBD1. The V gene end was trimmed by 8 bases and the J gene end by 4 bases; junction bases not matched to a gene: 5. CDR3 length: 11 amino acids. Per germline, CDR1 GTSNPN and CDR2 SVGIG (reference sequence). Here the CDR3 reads CAGTVGYEQYF. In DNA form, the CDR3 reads TGTGCCGGGACAGTCGGGTACGAGCAGTACTTC.

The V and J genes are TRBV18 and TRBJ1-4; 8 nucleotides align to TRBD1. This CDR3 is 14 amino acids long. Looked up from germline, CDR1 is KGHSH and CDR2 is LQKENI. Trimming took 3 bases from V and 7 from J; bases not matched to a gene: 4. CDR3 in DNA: TGTGCCAGCTCACCCGCCGGACAGGGTGAAAAACTGTTTTTT. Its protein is CASSPAGQGEKLFF.